These 17 T cell receptor beta chains were sequenced from one sample in a study of shared clonotypes between healthy human individuals. TCRdb's copy holds only in-frame clones and misses some; the assay was immunoSEQ multiplex PCR. The sample carries under 2,500,000 clones, nearly 97% recorded once. Sequencing was carried out using naive CD4+ T cells sorted from blood. Subset meaning: CD45RA+ positively selected. These TCRs come from a man aged 18 to 30 in good health.

The V and J genes are TRBV20-1 and TRBJ1-3; D is unresolved. CDR1 DFQATT and CDR2 SNEGSKA come from the germline V gene (reference sequence). The CDR3 extends over 11 amino acids. The V end was cut by 6 bases, the J end by 4 bases, with 7 bases between. CDR3 amino acids: CSAMGGNTIYF. In nucleotides, the CDR3 is TGCAGTGCCATGGGGGGAAACACCATATATTTT.

This chain joins TRBV30 and TRBJ1-3; 7 nucleotides match TRBD1. Germline V gene lookup returns CDR1 GTSNPN and CDR2 SVGIG (reference sequence). V was pared by 5 bases and J by 8 bases, with 12 bases of the junction left unmatched. There are 14 residues in the CDR3. CDR3: CAWGGGGTGYTIYF. Written as DNA, the CDR3 is TGTGCCTGGGGCGGAGGGGGCACCGGATACACCATATATTTT.

This rearrangement joins TRBV5-1 to TRBJ2-3; 7 bases are shared with TRBD2. The CDR3 runs to 16 residues. Germline CDR1 is SGHRS and CDR2 is YFSETQ. Trimming removed 1 base from V and 0 bases from J; junction bases left unmatched: 5. The CDR3 DNA sequence: TGCGCCAGCAGCTTGACGCTAGCGGCTAGCACAGATACGCAGTATTTT. Translation: CASSLTLAASTDTQYF.

Details on this clone: Other DNA sequences from this sample encode an identical CDR3 as well. The chain is built from TRBV18 and TRBJ2-3, with 11 nucleotides matching TRBD2. CDR3 size: 16 residues. With 2 bases clipped from V and 1 base from J, the junction kept 2 bases outside the gene matches. Germline loops: CDR1 KGHSH, CDR2 LQKENI. DNA for the CDR3: TGTGCCAGCTCACCAAAACTAGCGGGGGGCACAGATACGCAGTATTTT. It yields the protein CASSPKLAGGTDTQYF.

This rearrangement joins TRBV19 to TRBJ1-5; D is uncertain. Germline V gene sequence: CDR1 LNHDA, CDR2 SQIVND (reference sequence). The V and J ends lost 7 bases and 4 bases respectively, with 14 bases between them. The CDR3 spans 14 residues. The CDR3 DNA reads as TGTGCCAGTACCTCCCTTGGGTGGAATCAGCCCCAGCATTTT. It encodes CASTSLGWNQPQHF. The whole variable domain, remainder taken from reference TRBV19 and TRBJ1-5, is DGGITQSPKYLFRKEGQNVTLSCEQNLNHDAMYWYRQDPGQGLRLIYYSQIVNDFQKGDIAEGYSVSREKKESFPLTVTSAQKNPTAFYLCASTSLGWNQPQHFGDGTRLSIL.

The chain recombines TRBV2 with TRBJ1-2; the D is unclear. Germline-derived CDR1 and CDR2 are SNHLY and FYNNEI. This CDR3 region has 12 residues. V was trimmed by 8 bases and J by 4 bases, leaving 11 bases between them. CDR3 DNA: TGTGCCAGCGCAAGGACGGGCTATGGCTACACCTTC. This sequence encodes CASARTGYGYTF.

J is TRBJ1-5 and V is TRBV6-6, with D hard to call. CDR1 is MNHNY and CDR2 is SVGAGI in the germline V gene (reference sequence). Deletions cut 4 bases from V and 0 bases from J, with 13 bases between. The CDR3 covers 16 residues. This CDR3 reads CASSFKADRSNQPQHF. CDR3 DNA sequence: TGTGCCAGCAGTTTCAAGGCTGATCGTAGCAATCAGCCCCAGCATTTT.

The genes are TRBV10-3 and TRBJ2-5; D is possibly TRBD1 (5 bases). This CDR3 comprises 15 residues. In germline, CDR1 is ENHRY, CDR2 SYGVKD. The V gene lost 1 base and the J gene lost 7 bases, with 16 bases spanning the gap. The CDR3 loop reads CAISEYTGTAGTQYF. The CDR3, as DNA: TGTGCCATCAGTGAGTATACAGGAACCGCCGGGACCCAGTACTTC.

This chain connects TRBV27 to TRBJ1-1; D call uncertain. This CDR3 has 13 residues. Germline values: CDR1 MNHEY, CDR2 SMNVEV (reference sequence). Trimming took 3 bases from V and 1 from J, leaving 6 bases between them. Here the CDR3 reads CASSLTRNTEAFF. CDR3 sequence (DNA): TGTGCCAGCAGTTTGACACGGAACACTGAAGCTTTCTTT.

The rearrangement links TRBV2 to TRBJ1-2; D gene unclear. Trimming removed 7 bases at V and 2 bases at J, with 17 bases between. This CDR3 is built from 15 residues. The V gene's germline CDR1 is SNHLY and CDR2 FYNNEI. The CDR3 sequence is CASTRTWVDNYGYTF. CDR3 bases: TGTGCCAGCACCAGGACGTGGGTGGACAACTATGGCTACACCTTC.

The chain employs TRBV19 and TRBJ2-3; 13 positions agree with TRBD2. The CDR3 extends over 15 amino acids. CDR1 and CDR2 from the germline V gene are LNHDA and SQIVND (reference sequence). V gave up 8 bases and J gave up 4 bases; unmatched junction bases: 6. The CDR3 reads CASRLAGGRSDTQYF. The CDR3 DNA reads TGTGCCAGTCGACTAGCGGGAGGAAGGTCAGATACGCAGTATTTT.

V gene TRBV5-1 combines with J gene TRBJ2-1, with 12 bases lining up with TRBD2. J lost 4 bases, V lost 5 bases, and 7 bases had no gene match. Germline V CDR1 and CDR2: SGHRS, YFSETQ. This CDR3 spans 16 amino acids. CDR3 protein: CASSPTSGGKYNEQFF. The CDR3 nucleotides are TGCGCCAGCAGTCCAACTAGCGGGGGGAAATACAATGAGCAGTTCTTC.

This clone was seen just once. The chain carries TRBV10-2 and TRBJ2-7; no definite D call. V dropped 2 bases and J dropped 6 bases, with 8 bases sitting between them. Germline CDR1 is WSHSY and CDR2 is SAAADI. The CDR3 contains 12 residues. The CDR3 here is CASSERSSEQYF. The CDR3 region has the DNA TGCGCCAGCAGTGAGCGTTCCAGCGAGCAGTACTTC.

V usage is TRBV7-8 and J usage is TRBJ1-1; D remains ambiguous. Per the germline V gene, CDR1 is SGHVS and CDR2 is FQNEAQ. This CDR3 comprises 16 residues. V was pared by 0 bases and J by 0 bases, with 11 bases between. The CDR3 spells CASSLATAVLNTEAFF. CDR3 nucleotide sequence: TGTGCCAGCAGCTTAGCGACGGCAGTCCTGAACACTGAAGCTTTCTTT. The whole variable domain, remainder taken from reference TRBV7-8 and TRBJ1-1, is GAGVSQSPRYKVAKRGQDVALRCDPISGHVSLFWYQQALGQGPEFLTYFQNEAQLDKSGLPSDRFFAERPEGSVSTLKIQRTQQEDSAVYLCASSLATAVLNTEAFFGQGTRLTVV.

Comments on this clone: This CDR3 is missing its conserved last phenylalanine or tryptophan, likely due to a read error. The DNA is left out, because the CDR3 cannot be placed on it with certainty; the CDR3 is given as TCRdb lists it. The chain is built from TRBV21-1 and TRBJ2-4; the D segment call TRBD2 is taken from the table without a DNA check. TRBV21-1 is described as a pseudogene. The CDR3 extends over 9 residues, inclusive of both ends. The CDR3 loop reads CASNTKNPE.

The J gene is TRBJ2-2, the V gene TRBV27; D possibly corresponds to TRBD1 (5 bases). Trimming cost V 3 bases and J 6 bases, with 11 bases left between them. Germline V gene sequence: CDR1 MNHEY, CDR2 SMNVEV (reference sequence). The CDR3 runs 14 residues. CDR3 sequence: CASSFLGAPGELFF. The CDR3, as DNA: TGTGCCAGCAGTTTTCTAGGGGCCCCCGGGGAGCTGTTTTTT.

This clone was detected once. The J gene is TRBJ2-5, the V gene TRBV5-1; a weak D match, TRBD2 (6 bases). CDR1 is SGHRS, CDR2 YFSETQ, per germline. V was shortened by 1 base and J by 5 bases, with 15 bases between the two germline ends. The CDR3 has 15 residues. CDR3 sequence: CASSLRGLSGETQYF. CDR3 bases: TGCGCCAGCAGCTTGAGGGGACTGAGCGGCGAGACCCAGTACTTC.